This is a list of T cell receptor beta chains from one sample in a study of T cells and Merkel cell carcinoma outcomes. Profiled with immunoSEQ multiplex PCR; TCRdb holds only in-frame clones, not every one. The sample shows roughly 15,000 clones, 80% to 95% of them seen only once. Sequencing used tumor tissue from Merkel cell carcinoma. The receptors originated from a human donor with Merkel cell carcinoma. Each CDR3 is given with its conserved first and last residue. Some rows have no size entry. The others give once, few or many, or a class for an expanded clone.

clone_size,cdr3_length,v_call,j_call,cdr3_aa
.,15,TRBV5-1,TRBJ2-1,CASSLAGGGYNEQFF
.,13,TRBV5-1,TRBJ2-5,CASSLGVQETQYF
.,16,TRBV5-6,TRBJ2-7,CASSPPGQGRLYEQYF
.,13,TRBV7-8,TRBJ1-1,CASSLVGDTEAFF
.,20,TRBV11-3,TRBJ2-2,CASSPKGTVGDSEDTGELFF
.,14,TRBV9,TRBJ2-1,CASSVVRQVNEQFF
.,16,TRBV5-5,TRBJ2-3,CASSLVGGDLPDTQYF
once,16,TRBV6-1,TRBJ1-6,CASSEWADVDNSPLHF
.,16,TRBV19,TRBJ2-7,CASSIQGTTTVYEQYF
.,13,TRBV6-5,TRBJ2-1,CASRTSGSNEQFF
.,13,TRBV29-1,TRBJ1-2,CSVERSPNYGYTF
.,14,TRBV6-6,TRBJ2-3,CASSYSSRADTQYF
once,14,TRBV18,TRBJ1-1,CASSPRGQNTEAFF
.,15,TRBV7-3,TRBJ2-5,CASSSSGHGQETQYF
.,15,TRBV5-1,TRBJ2-2,CASSPGQPNTGELFF
.,14,TRBV5-1,TRBJ2-2,CASSLVGNTGELFF